Below, 5 T cell receptor beta chains from the same sample are listed, as sequenced in a study of shared clonotypes between healthy human individuals. CD45RO negativity and positive selection for CCR7 defined naive CD8 cells, a population that excluded terminally differentiated effector memory CD45RA+ cells. Data came from immunoSEQ multiplex PCR; TCRdb stores just in-frame clones and leaves some out. The sample contains some 580,000 clones, roughly 98% of which appear only once. The material sequenced was naive CD8+ T cells sorted from blood. The receptors come from a young man in good health.

This chain connects TRBV27 to TRBJ1-5; 7 positions agree with TRBD1. CDR3 length: 15 amino acids. Germline lookup yields CDR1 MNHEY and CDR2 SMNVEV (reference sequence). J lost 7 bases, V lost 6 bases, and 12 bases had no gene match. In DNA form, the CDR3 reads TGTGCCAGCAGAAAAAGGGGGCGCGGGGAGCAGCCCCAGCATTTT. Translation: CASRKRGRGEQPQHF.

This chain links TRBV13 with TRBJ2-5, with a weak D call TRBD1 (6 bases). Germline-derived CDR1 and CDR2 are PRHDT and FYEKMQ (reference sequence). CDR3 size: 13 residues. V was trimmed by 6 bases and J by 6 bases, leaving 14 bases between them. CDR3 sequence (DNA): TGTGCCAGCAGTTCTACAGGGTCGCAGACCCAGTACTTC. Its translation: CASSSTGSQTQYF. Full variable domain (outside the CDR3, taken from reference TRBV13 and TRBJ2-5): AAGVIQSPRHLIKEKRETATLKCYPIPRHDTVYWYQQGPGQDPQFLISFYEKMQSDKGSIPDRFSAQQFSDYHSELNMSSLELGDSALYFCASSSTGSQTQYFGPGTRLLVL.

This clone was seen more than once but under ten times. The chain recombines TRBV29-1 with TRBJ2-5; 12 nucleotides agree with TRBD2. With 7 bases clipped from V and 3 bases from J, the junction kept 6 bases outside the gene matches. CDR1 and CDR2 from the germline V gene are SQVTM and ANQGSEA. CDR3 length: 14 amino acids. CDR3 sequence (DNA): TGCAGCGGTACTAGCGGGAGGACGAAAGAGACCCAGTACTTC. Translating it yields CSGTSGRTKETQYF.

This clone was observed once. V and J are TRBV7-6 and TRBJ2-2; D is uncertain. This CDR3 comprises 13 residues. Germline CDR1 SGHVS, CDR2 FNYEAQ. V was clipped by 5 bases and J by 2 bases, with 6 bases between them. CDR3 region: CASSPSNTGELFF. The CDR3 DNA is TGTGCCAGCAGCCCTTCAAACACCGGGGAGCTGTTTTTT.

With respect to this clone: Within the sample, other DNA sequences also encode this same CDR3. The V call is TRBV28, the J call TRBJ2-2; D may be TRBD1 or TRBD2 (5 bases each). Germline CDR1 is MDHEN and CDR2 is SYDVKM. CDR3 length equals 14 residues. V lost 9 bases and J lost 1, with 12 bases in between. The CDR3 region is CASRLGENTGELFF. In nucleotides, the CDR3 is TGTGCCAGTCGATTGGGGGAGAACACCGGGGAGCTGTTTTTT.